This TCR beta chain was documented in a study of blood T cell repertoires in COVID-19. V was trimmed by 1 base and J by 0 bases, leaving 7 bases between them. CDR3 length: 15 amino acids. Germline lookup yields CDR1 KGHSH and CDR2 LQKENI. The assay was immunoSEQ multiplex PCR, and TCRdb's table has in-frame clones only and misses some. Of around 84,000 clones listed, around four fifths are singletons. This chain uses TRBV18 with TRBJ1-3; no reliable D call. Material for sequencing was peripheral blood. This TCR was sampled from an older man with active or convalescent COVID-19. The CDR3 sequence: CASSPQQDSGNTIYF. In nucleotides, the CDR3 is TGTGCCAGCTCACCACAGCAAGACTCTGGAAACACCATATATTTT.